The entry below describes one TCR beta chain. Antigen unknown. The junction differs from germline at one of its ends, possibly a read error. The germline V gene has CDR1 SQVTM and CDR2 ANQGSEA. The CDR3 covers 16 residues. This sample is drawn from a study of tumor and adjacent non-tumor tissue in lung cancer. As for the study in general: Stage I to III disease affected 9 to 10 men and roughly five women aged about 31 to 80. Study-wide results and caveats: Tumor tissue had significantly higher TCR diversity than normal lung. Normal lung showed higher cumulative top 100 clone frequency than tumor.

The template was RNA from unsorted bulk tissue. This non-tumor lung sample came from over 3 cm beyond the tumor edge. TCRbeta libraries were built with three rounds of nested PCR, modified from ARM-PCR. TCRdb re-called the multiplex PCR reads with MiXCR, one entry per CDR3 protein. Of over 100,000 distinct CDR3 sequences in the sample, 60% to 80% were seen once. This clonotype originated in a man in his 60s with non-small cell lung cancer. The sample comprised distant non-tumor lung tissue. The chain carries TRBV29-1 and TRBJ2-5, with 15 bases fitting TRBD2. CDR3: CSVAGLAGGPRKTQYF. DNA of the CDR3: TGCAGCGTTGCCGGACTAGCGGGAGGGCCTAGAAAGACTCAGTACTTC.